This T cell receptor (beta chain) originates from a study of CD8 T cells in Susac syndrome. General observations from the study: Clonal expansion involving Susac CD8+ cells peaked in TEMRA cells and active patients.

V was trimmed by 6 bases and J by 0 bases, leaving 18 bases between them. The CDR3 length is 16 residues. Per germline, CDR1 DFQATT and CDR2 SNEGSKA (reference sequence). TCR beta sequences were obtained from blood CD8+ and CD4+ T cells. Worth noting for this clonotype: Its target is unknown.

RNA totalling about 0.45 to 1 ug underwent reverse transcription with random hexamers. Each CDR3 protein gets one entry after TCRdb re-called the immunoSEQ multiplex PCR reads with MiXCR. The data hold around 170,000 distinct CDR3 sequences, with approximately 95% observed a single time. Specimen: CD8+ T cells from PBMCs. This sequence joins TRBV20-1 and TRBJ1-5; D may be TRBD1 (5 bases). The source of this sequence is a human donor with Susac syndrome. The CDR3 DNA follows: TGCAGTGCCCAGCCAACAGGATTATATAGCAATCAGCCCCAGCATTTT. As protein: CSAQPTGLYSNQPQHF.